This is a list of T cell receptor beta chains from one sample in a study of blood T cell repertoires in COVID-19. TCRdb's copy holds only in-frame clones and misses some; the assay was immunoSEQ multiplex PCR. This sample has about 120,000 clones, with 81% found just once. Sequencing used peripheral blood. The receptors shown here come from a human donor in a cohort sampled during active COVID-19. Each CDR3 is given with its conserved first and last residue. A D gene is named only where the DNA matches it firmly. Rows give clone size only sometimes, using once, few, many, or a class for an expanded clone.

size	D	V	J	length	CDR3	DNA
-	-	TRBV6-4	TRBJ1-2	15	CASSPDRTANYGYTF	TGTGCCAGCAGTCCCGACAGGACAGCTAACTATGGCTACACCTTC
-	-	TRBV19	TRBJ1-2	16	CASSLPDRPQLYGYTF	TGTGCCAGTAGTCTCCCGGACAGACCCCAGCTCTATGGCTACACCTTC
-	-	TRBV10-3	TRBJ1-1	15	CAIRPGLGGATEAFF	TGTGCCATCAGGCCAGGGCTAGGAGGGGCCACTGAAGCTTTCTTT
once	TRBD2	TRBV6-5	TRBJ2-7	15	CASRTGLAGPYEQYF	TGTGCCAGCCGAACCGGACTAGCGGGACCCTACGAGCAGTACTTC
-	-	TRBV7-8	TRBJ1-1	14	CASTLQGGATEAFF	TGTGCCAGCACCCTGCAGGGAGGGGCCACTGAAGCTTTCTTT
-	-	TRBV30	TRBJ1-1	13	CAWTQGSYTEAFF	TGTGCCTGGACACAGGGTTCATACACTGAAGCTTTCTTT
-	-	TRBV19	TRBJ1-5	16	CASTAGGLNSNQPQHF	TGTGCCAGTACTGCAGGAGGACTAAATAGCAATCAGCCCCAGCATTTT
-	-	TRBV13	TRBJ2-7	15	CASSLLSRMTYEQYF	TGTGCCAGCAGCTTACTATCTCGAATGACCTACGAGCAGTACTTC
few	-	TRBV7-9	TRBJ1-1	15	CASSLSIRGVTEAFF	TGTGCCAGCAGCCTATCCATTCGGGGGGTCACTGAAGCTTTCTTT
-	-	TRBV7-2	TRBJ1-2	14	CASSLEYTNYGYTF	TGTGCCAGCAGTTTGGAGTACACTAACTATGGCTACACCTTC
few	-	TRBV6-5	TRBJ2-6	15	CASNNNRAGANVLTF	TGTGCCAGCAACAACAACAGGGCTGGGGCCAACGTCCTGACTTTC
-	TRBD1	TRBV12-5	TRBJ1-1	15	CASGLPQGGSPEAFF	TGTGCTAGTGGTTTGCCCCAGGGGGGATCCCCTGAAGCTTTCTTT
-	TRBD1	TRBV6-2/TRBV6-3	TRBJ1-4	15	CASSYLDRGEEKLFF	TGTGCCAGCAGTTATCTCGACAGGGGTGAAGAAAAACTGTTTTTT
-	-	TRBV6-6	TRBJ1-5	14	CASSYGQVSWSQHF	TGTGCCAGCAGTTACGGTCAGGTGAGTTGGTCCCAGCATTTT
-	-	TRBV11-2	TRBJ2-7	16	CASSSLRRNPSYEQYF	TGTGCCAGCTCCTCTTTGAGGCGGAATCCCTCCTACGAGCAGTACTTC
-	TRBD1	TRBV6-6	TRBJ1-4	20	CASSRLPGQTQYTTNEKLFF	TGTGCCAGCAGCCGACTACCGGGACAGACCCAATATACAACTAATGAAAAACTGTTTTTT